This T cell receptor (beta chain) was documented in a study of a mutant IDH1 vaccine in newly diagnosed glioma. On the study more broadly: The vaccination schedule gave patients eight doses in weeks 1, 3, 5, 7, 11, 15, 19 and 23. The earlier regimen, radiotherapy, temozolomide, or both, was most often both. Males made up roughly 62% and females about 38% of treated patients, whose mean age was approximately 41 years.

This CDR3 has 15 residues. Trimming removed 6 bases from V and 0 bases from J, with 14 bases in between. Germline lookup yields CDR1 SNHLY and CDR2 FYNNEI. Of note for this clone: Its antigen is as yet unknown.

Time point denoted: week 23, last vaccination. The vaccine gave 300 ug of a 20-mer mutant IDH1 peptide subcutaneously per dose. Donors had new WHO grade 3 or 4 IDH1-mutant, ATRX-lost astrocytomas. Sequencing was performed with immunoSEQ multiplex PCR; in TCRdb, only in-frame clones are kept and a portion is missing. The table records 50,000 to 85,000 clones, 84% of them present only once. Sequencing was performed on PBMCs, taken from a glioma patient whose treatment included an IDH1 peptide vaccine. The sequence derives from a man in his late teens or twenties with glioma. The chain couples TRBV2 to TRBJ1-1; perhaps TRBD1 as D (5 bases). CDR3 amino acids: CASSYQGSLNTEAFF. CDR3 sequence (DNA): TGTGCCAGCAGCTATCAGGGCTCTCTGAACACTGAAGCTTTCTTT.